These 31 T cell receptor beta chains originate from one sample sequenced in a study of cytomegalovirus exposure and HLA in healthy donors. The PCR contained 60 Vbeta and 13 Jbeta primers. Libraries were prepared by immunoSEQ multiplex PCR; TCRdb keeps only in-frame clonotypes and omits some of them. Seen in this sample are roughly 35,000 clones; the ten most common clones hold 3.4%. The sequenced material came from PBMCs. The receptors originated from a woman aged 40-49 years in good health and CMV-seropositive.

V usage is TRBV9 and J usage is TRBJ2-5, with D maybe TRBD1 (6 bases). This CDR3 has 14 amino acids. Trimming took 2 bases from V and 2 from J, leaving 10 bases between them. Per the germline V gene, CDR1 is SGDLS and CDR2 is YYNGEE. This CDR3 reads CASSVQGNQETQYF. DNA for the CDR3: TGTGCCAGCAGCGTCCAGGGGAATCAAGAGACCCAGTACTTC.

As DNA, the CDR3 is TGTGCCAGCAGTGATGAGGGCTACGAGCAGTACTTC. Its translation: CASSDEGYEQYF. The rearrangement uses TRBV6-1 and TRBJ2-7, with D perhaps TRBD2 (5 bases). The CDR3 runs 12 residues. V lost 3 bases, J lost 3 bases, and 6 bases lay in between. CDR1 MNHNS and CDR2 SASEGT come from the germline V gene.

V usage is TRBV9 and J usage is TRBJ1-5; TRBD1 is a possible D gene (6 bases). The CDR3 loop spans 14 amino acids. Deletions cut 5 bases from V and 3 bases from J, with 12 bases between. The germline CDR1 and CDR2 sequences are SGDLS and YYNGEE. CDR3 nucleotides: TGTGCCAGCAGAACAGGGTTCCCCAATCAGCCCCAGCATTTT. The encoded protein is CASRTGFPNQPQHF.

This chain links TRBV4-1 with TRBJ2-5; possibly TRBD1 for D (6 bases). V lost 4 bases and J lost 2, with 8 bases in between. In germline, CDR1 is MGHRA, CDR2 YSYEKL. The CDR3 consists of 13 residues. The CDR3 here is CASSRTVQETQYF. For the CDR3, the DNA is TGCGCCAGCAGCCGGACAGTACAAGAGACCCAGTACTTC.

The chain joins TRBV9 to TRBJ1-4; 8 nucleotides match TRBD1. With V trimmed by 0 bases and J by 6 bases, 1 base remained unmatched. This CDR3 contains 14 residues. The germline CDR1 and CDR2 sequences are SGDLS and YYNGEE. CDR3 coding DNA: TGTGCCAGCAGCGTAGGGACAGGGTATGAAAAACTGTTTTTT. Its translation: CASSVGTGYEKLFF.

Here the CDR3 reads CASSFAGGTEAFF. DNA of the CDR3: TGTGCCAGCAGCTTTGCGGGGGGGACTGAAGCTTTCTTT. V and J are TRBV11-1 and TRBJ1-1, with D perhaps TRBD1 (5 bases). Trimming removed 3 bases from V and 5 bases from J, with 10 bases in between. The V gene's germline CDR1 is SGHAT and CDR2 FQDESV (reference sequence). This CDR3 region has 13 residues.

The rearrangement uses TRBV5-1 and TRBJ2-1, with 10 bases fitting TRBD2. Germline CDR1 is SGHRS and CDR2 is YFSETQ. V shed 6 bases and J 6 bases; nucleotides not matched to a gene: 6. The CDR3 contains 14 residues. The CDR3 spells CASKDPSGGNEQFF. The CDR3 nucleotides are TGCGCCAGCAAGGATCCTAGCGGGGGCAATGAGCAGTTCTTC.

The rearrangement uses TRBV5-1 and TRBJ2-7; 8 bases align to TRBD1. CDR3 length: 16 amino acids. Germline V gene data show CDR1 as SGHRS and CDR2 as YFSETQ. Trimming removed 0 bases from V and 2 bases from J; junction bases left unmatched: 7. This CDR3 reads CASSLGGTGSAYEQYF. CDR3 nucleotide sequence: TGCGCCAGCAGCTTGGGAGGGACAGGTAGCGCCTACGAGCAGTACTTC.

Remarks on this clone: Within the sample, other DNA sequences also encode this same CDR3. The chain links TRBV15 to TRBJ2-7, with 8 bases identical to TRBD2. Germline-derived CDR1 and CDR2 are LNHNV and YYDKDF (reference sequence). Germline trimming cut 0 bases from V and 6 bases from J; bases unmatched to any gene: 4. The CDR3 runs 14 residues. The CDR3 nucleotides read TGTGCCACCAGCAGAGATGGGCTAGCGGGCGAGCAGTACTTC. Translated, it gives CATSRDGLAGEQYF.

The CDR3 nucleotides are TGTGCCAGCAGTGCTACAAGACTAGCCTTGTATACGCAGTATTTT. Translated: CASSATRLALYTQYF. The chain employs TRBV6-1 and TRBJ2-3, with 7 bases identical to TRBD2. After removal of 4 bases from V and 7 bases from J, the junction contained 11 bases not matched to a gene. CDR3 size: 15 residues. Germline V gives CDR1 MNHNS, CDR2 SASEGT.

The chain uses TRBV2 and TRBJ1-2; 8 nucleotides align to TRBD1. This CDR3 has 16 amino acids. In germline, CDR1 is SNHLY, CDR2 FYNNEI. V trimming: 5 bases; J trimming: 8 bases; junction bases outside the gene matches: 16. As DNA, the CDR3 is TGTGCCAGCAGTAAACAGGGGGAGGCTGTTTCGAAGGGCTACACCTTC. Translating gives CASSKQGEAVSKGYTF.

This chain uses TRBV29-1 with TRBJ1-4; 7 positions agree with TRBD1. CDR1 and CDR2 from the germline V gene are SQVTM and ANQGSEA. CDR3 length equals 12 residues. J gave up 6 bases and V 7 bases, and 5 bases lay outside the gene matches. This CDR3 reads CSGTGLDEKLFF. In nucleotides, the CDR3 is TGCAGCGGGACAGGTTTGGATGAAAAACTGTTTTTT.

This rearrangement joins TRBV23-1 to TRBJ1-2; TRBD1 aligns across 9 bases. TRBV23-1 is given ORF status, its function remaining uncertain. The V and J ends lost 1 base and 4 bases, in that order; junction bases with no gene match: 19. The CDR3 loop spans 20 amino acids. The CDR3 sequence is CASSQFLLVTYRGLSYGYTF. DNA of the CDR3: TGCGCCAGCAGTCAATTTCTCCTGGTGACCTACAGGGGGCTGAGCTATGGCTACACCTTC.

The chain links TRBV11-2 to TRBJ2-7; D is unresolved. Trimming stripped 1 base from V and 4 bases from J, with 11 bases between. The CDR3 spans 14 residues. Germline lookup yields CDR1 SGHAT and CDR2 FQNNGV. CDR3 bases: TGTGCCAGCAGCTTAGGGTCTACCGATTACGAGCAGTACTTC. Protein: CASSLGSTDYEQYF.

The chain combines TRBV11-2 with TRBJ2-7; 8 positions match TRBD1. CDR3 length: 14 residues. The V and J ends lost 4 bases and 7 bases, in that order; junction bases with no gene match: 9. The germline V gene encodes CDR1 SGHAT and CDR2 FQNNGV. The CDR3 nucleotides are TGTGCCAGCAGCTCGTCCAGGGGGCTGGGGGAGCAGTACTTC. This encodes CASSSSRGLGEQYF. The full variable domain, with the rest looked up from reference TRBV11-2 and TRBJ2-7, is EAGVAQSPRYKIIEKRQSVAFWCNPISGHATLYWYQQILGQGPKLLIQFQNNGVVDDSQLPKDRFSAERLKGVDSTLKIQPAKLEDSAVYLCASSSSRGLGEQYFGPGTRLTVT.

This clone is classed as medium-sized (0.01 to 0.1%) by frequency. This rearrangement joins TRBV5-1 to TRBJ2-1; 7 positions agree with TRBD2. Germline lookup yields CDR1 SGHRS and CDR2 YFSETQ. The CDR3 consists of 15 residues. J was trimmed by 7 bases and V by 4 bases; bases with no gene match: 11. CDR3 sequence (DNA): TGCGCCAGCAGCCCAGGACTAGTGATCCGAAATGAGCAGTTCTTC. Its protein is CASSPGLVIRNEQFF.

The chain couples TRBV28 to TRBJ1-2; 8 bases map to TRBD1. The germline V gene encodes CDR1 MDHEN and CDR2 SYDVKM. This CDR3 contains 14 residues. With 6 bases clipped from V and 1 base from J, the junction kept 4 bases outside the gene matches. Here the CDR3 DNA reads TGTGCCAGCAGCTGGACAGGGAGTAACTATGGCTACACCTTC. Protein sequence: CASSWTGSNYGYTF.

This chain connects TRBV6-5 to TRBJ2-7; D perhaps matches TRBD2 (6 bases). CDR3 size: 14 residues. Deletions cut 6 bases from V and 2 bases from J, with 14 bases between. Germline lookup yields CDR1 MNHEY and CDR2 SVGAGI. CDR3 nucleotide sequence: TGTGCCAGCAGGATTTTCGGGGGAACCTACGAGCAGTACTTC. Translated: CASRIFGGTYEQYF.

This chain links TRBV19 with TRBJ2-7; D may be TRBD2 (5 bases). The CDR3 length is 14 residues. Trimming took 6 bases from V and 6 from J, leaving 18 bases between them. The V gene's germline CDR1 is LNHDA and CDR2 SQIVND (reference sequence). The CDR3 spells CASSPLGVISEQYF. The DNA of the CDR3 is TGTGCCAGTAGCCCTCTCGGGGTAATCTCCGAGCAGTACTTC.

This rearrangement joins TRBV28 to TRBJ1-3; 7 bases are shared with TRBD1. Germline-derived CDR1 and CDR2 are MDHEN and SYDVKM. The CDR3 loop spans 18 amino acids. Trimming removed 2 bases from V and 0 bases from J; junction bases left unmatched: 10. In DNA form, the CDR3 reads TGTGCCAGCAGTTTACGGCCGGGGCAGGGGGGCTCTGGAAACACCATATATTTT. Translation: CASSLRPGQGGSGNTIYF.

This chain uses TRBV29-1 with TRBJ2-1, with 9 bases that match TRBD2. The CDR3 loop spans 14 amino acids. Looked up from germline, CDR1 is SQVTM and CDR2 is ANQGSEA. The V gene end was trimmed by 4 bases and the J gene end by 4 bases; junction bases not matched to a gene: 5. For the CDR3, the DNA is TGCAGCGTTGCGGGCGGGAGGGGTTACAATGAGCAGTTCTTC. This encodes CSVAGGRGYNEQFF.

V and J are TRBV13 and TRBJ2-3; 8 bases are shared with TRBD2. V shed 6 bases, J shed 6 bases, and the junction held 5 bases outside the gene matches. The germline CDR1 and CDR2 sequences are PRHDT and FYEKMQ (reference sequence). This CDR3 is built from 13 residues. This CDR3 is CASRSGSRDTQYF. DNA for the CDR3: TGTGCCAGCAGAAGCGGGAGTCGGGATACGCAGTATTTT.

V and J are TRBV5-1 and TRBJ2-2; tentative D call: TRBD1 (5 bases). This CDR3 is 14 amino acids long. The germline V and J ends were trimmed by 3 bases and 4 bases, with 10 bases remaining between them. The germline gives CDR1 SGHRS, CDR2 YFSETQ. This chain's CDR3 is CASSSQDSTGELFF. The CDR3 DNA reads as TGCGCCAGCAGCTCACAAGACAGCACCGGGGAGCTGTTTTTT. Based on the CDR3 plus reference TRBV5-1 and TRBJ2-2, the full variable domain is KAGVTQTPRYLIKTRGQQVTLSCSPISGHRSVSWYQQTPGQGLQFLFEYFSETQRNKGNFPGRFSGRQFSNSRSEMNVSTLELGDSALYLCASSSQDSTGELFFGEGSRLTVL.

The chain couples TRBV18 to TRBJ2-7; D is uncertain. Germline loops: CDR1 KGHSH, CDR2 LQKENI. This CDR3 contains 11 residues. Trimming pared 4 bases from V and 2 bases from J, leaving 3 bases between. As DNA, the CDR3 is TGTGCCAGCTCACAGCCCTACGAGCAGTACTTC. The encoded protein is CASSQPYEQYF.

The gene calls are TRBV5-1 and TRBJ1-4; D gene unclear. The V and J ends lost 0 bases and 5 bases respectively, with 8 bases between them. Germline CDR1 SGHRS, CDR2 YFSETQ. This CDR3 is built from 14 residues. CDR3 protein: CASSLAPGNEKLFF. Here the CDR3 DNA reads TGCGCCAGCAGCTTGGCCCCCGGGAATGAAAAACTGTTTTTT.

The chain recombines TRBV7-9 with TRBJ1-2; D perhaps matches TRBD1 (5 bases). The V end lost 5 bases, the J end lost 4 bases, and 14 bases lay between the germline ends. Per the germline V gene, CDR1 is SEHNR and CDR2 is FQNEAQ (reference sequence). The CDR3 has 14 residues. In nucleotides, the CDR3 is TGTGCCAGCAGCCCCTCCGGGGGGGGCTATGGCTACACCTTC. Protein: CASSPSGGGYGYTF.

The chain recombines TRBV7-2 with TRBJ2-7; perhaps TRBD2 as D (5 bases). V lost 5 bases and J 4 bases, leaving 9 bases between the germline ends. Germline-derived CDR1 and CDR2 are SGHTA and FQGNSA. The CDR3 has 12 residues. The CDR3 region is CASSRSGYEQYF. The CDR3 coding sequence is TGTGCCAGCAGCCGGAGCGGATACGAGCAGTACTTC.

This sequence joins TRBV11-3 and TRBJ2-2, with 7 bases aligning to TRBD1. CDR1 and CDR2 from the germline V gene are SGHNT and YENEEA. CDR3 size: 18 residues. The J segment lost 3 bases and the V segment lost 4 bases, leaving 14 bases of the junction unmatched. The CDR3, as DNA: TGTGCCAGCAGCTCCTCCCAACTCGGCGACAGGGACACCGGGGAGCTGTTTTTT. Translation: CASSSSQLGDRDTGELFF. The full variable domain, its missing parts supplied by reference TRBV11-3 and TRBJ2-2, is EAGVVQSPRYKIIEKKQPVAFWCNPISGHNTLYWYLQNLGQGPELLIRYENEEAVDDSQLPKDRFSAERLKGVDSTLKIQPAELGDSAVYLCASSSSQLGDRDTGELFFGEGSRLTVL.

CDR3 nucleotide sequence: TGTGCCAGCAGCGCGGGGGACGTGGGGTTTTACGAGCAGTACTTC. Its protein product is CASSAGDVGFYEQYF. V usage is TRBV9 and J usage is TRBJ2-7, with a possible D match to TRBD2 (6 bases). With 3 bases removed from V and 4 bases from J, the gap between germline ends came to 17 bases. The CDR3 contains 15 residues. The germline gives CDR1 SGDLS, CDR2 YYNGEE.

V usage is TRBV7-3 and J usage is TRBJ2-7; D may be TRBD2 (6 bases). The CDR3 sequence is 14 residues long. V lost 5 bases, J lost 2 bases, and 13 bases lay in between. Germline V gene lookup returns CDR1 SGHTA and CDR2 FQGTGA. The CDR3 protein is CASSPDGGAYEQYF. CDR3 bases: TGTGCCAGCAGCCCAGACGGAGGGGCCTACGAGCAGTACTTC.

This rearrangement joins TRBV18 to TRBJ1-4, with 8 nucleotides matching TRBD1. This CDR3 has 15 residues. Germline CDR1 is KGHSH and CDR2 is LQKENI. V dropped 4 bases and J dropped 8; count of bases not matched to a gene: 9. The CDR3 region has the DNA TGTGCCAGCTCACTCTCGACAGGGGCAAACGAAAAACTGTTTTTT. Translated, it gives CASSLSTGANEKLFF.